This is a list of T cell receptor beta chains from one sample in a study of cytomegalovirus exposure and HLA in healthy donors. The data were produced by immunoSEQ multiplex PCR, yet TCRdb's version contains in-frame clones alone and is incomplete. The table lists 150,000 to 250,000 clones, about three quarters of them singletons, with 1% to 1.5% in the top ten. The sample consisted of PBMCs. All receptors derive from a woman younger than 45 in good health and CMV-seronegative. Both conserved end residues are part of each CDR3. D genes are given only for firm matches. Not every row has a clone size; where given, it reads once, few, many or a size class.

clone_size j_call v_call d_call cdr3_aa cdr3_nt
. TRBJ1-2 TRBV6-1 TRBD1 CASSDGRGLGYTF TGTGCCAGCAGTGATGGCAGGGGGCTTGGCTACACCTTC
. TRBJ2-2 TRBV19 TRBD1 CASRGQEYTGELFF TGTGCCAGTAGAGGACAGGAGTACACCGGGGAGCTGTTTTTT
. TRBJ2-2 TRBV2 . CASILDSSNTGELFF TGTGCCAGCATTCTGGACAGCTCTAACACCGGGGAGCTGTTTTTT
once TRBJ2-3 TRBV5-4 . CASSSGSSTDTQYF TGTGCCAGCAGCTCCGGGTCTAGCACAGATACGCAGTATTTT
. TRBJ2-2 TRBV10-2 TRBD2 CASRILSGGANTGELFF TGCGCCAGCCGAATACTTAGCGGGGGCGCGAACACCGGGGAGCTGTTTTTT
few TRBJ1-2 TRBV30 . CACPSGVYGYTF TGTGCCTGCCCCTCGGGGGTCTATGGCTACACCTTC
. TRBJ1-6 TRBV9 . CASSESPGLGNSPLHF TGTGCCAGCAGCGAATCGCCGGGACTGGGTAATTCACCCCTCCACTTT
. TRBJ1-1 TRBV27 TRBD1 CASSLWGDRDTNTEAFF TGTGCCAGCAGTTTATGGGGGGACAGGGATACGAACACTGAAGCTTTCTTT
. TRBJ2-1 TRBV5-1 TRBD2 CASSLGSAGGVNEQFF TGCGCCAGCAGCTTGGGGTCAGCGGGAGGGGTCAATGAGCAGTTCTTC
. TRBJ2-7 TRBV28 . CASSSGNFHEQYF TGTGCCAGCAGTTCAGGGAATTTCCACGAGCAGTACTTC
. TRBJ1-2 TRBV6-5 TRBD1 CASSQGAPPYGYTF TGTGCCAGCAGTCAGGGGGCGCCCCCCTATGGCTACACCTTC
. TRBJ1-3 TRBV5-5 . CASSPAPGPSGNTIYF TGTGCCAGCAGCCCGGCACCAGGTCCCTCTGGAAACACCATATATTTT
. TRBJ2-1 TRBV7-9 TRBD1 CASSVSPGQGVLDEQFF TGTGCCAGCAGCGTCTCTCCGGGACAGGGGGTTTTAGATGAGCAGTTCTTC
. TRBJ2-7 TRBV19 TRBD2 CASSAPGTSGTYEQYF TGTGCCAGTAGTGCCCCCGGGACTAGCGGGACCTACGAGCAGTACTTC
. TRBJ2-7 TRBV28 . CASSFPPVGRATYEQYF TGTGCCAGCAGTTTTCCCCCCGTGGGCAGGGCCACCTACGAGCAGTACTTC
once TRBJ2-2 TRBV5-1 TRBD2 CASSSWTSGGASQTGELFF TGCGCCAGCAGCTCGTGGACTAGCGGGGGGGCGAGTCAAACCGGGGAGCTGTTTTTT
. TRBJ2-3 TRBV9 TRBD1 CASSRLGTVTDTQYF TGTGCCAGCAGCCGGCTTGGGACAGTCACAGATACGCAGTATTTT
. TRBJ2-5 TRBV18 TRBD2 CASSPAGGETQYF TGTGCCAGCTCACCAGCGGGAGGAGAGACCCAGTACTTC
once TRBJ2-2 TRBV7-7 TRBD1 CASSSGTGNTGELFF TGTGCCAGCAGCTCCGGGACAGGAAACACCGGGGAGCTGTTTTTT
. TRBJ2-6 TRBV19 . CASSIDQGSGANVLTF TGTGCCAGTAGTATAGATCAGGGGAGTGGGGCCAACGTCCTGACTTTC
. TRBJ2-7 TRBV7-2 TRBD2 CASSPSSGLSYEQYF TGTGCCAGCAGCCCTTCTAGCGGTTTATCCTACGAGCAGTACTTC
. TRBJ2-1 TRBV7-6 TRBD1 CASSTLTGIFDNEQFF TGTGCCAGCAGCACCCTGACAGGGATCTTTGACAATGAGCAGTTCTTC